This T cell receptor (beta chain) derives from a study of cytomegalovirus exposure and HLA in healthy donors. Germline V CDR1 and CDR2: GTSNPN, SVGIG (reference sequence). CDR3 size: 14 residues. The junction had 7 bases not matched to a gene; V was cut back by 3 bases and J by 5 bases. Sequencing was performed with immunoSEQ multiplex PCR; in TCRdb, only in-frame clones are kept and a portion is missing. The sample lists over 150,000 clones, 84% occurring once. The sequencing sample was made of PBMCs. The source is a young woman in good health and CMV-seropositive. The chain uses TRBV30 and TRBJ2-3; 8 nucleotides agree with TRBD1. This CDR3 is CAWSGQGGGDTQYF. For the CDR3, the DNA is TGTGCCTGGAGCGGACAGGGTGGTGGAGATACGCAGTATTTT. Using reference TRBV30 and TRBJ2-3 for the parts outside the CDR3, the full variable domain is SQTIHQWPATLVQPVGSPLSLECTVEGTSNPNLYWYRQAAGRGLQLLFYSVGIGQISSEVPQNLSASRPQDRQFILSSKKLLLSDSGFYLCAWSGQGGGDTQYFGPGTRLTVL.